This TCR beta chain is drawn from a study of vaccination and CD4 T cells after COVID-19. Study-level information: Convalescent individuals exhibited SARS-CoV-2 positivity on nasal swab PCR, with several mild and one severe presentation. Each post-COVID sample was drawn after diagnosis, and the median interval was roughly 97 days (range 35 to 161). Whole-study findings and limits: Median SARS-CoV-2-reactive clonotype numbers went up from about 20 to 38, but not significantly.

CDR1 is SGHTA, CDR2 FQGNSA, per germline. V was cut by 0 bases and J by 3 bases, with 13 bases left in between. The CDR3 is 16 amino acids. This clonotype was seen a few times. Its antigen remains unidentified. MiXCR was run by TCRdb on the PCR reads, yielding one entry per CDR3 protein. The sample includes some 25,000 distinct CDR3 sequences, 51% of them seen just once. This clonotype was obtained from a human donor who had recovered from COVID-19. The material was CD4+ T cells from blood, obtained before SARS-CoV-2 vaccination. The chain has TRBV7-2 and TRBJ2-3; perhaps D is TRBD1 or TRBD2 (5 bases each). The CDR3 here is CASSLALGRATDTQYF. The CDR3 nucleotides read TGTGCCAGCAGCTTAGCGCTGGGGCGGGCAACAGATACGCAGTATTTT.